This TCR beta chain derives from a study of blood T cells in healthy people across ages. It was with a sample-barcoded 5' primer and a J-beta primer mix that a second PCR of roughly 7 to 12 cycles was run. MiXCR was run by TCRdb on the 5' RACE reads, yielding one entry per CDR3 protein. Here the sample spans fewer than 950,000 distinct CDR3 sequences, roughly 53% being singletons. CDR3 length: 15 amino acids. Germline-derived CDR1 and CDR2 are MNHEY and SMNVEV (reference sequence). The V gene lost 4 bases and the J gene lost 6 bases, with 15 bases spanning the gap. Concerning this clonotype itself: Its target is not known.

General study points: Naive and antigen-experienced cells could not be conclusively compared, given unsorted PBMCs.

This sequence joins TRBV27 and TRBJ1-4; tentatively, D is TRBD1 (6 bases). Sequencing was done on a sample of blood. The sequence derives from a man aged 80 or over in good health. CDR3 sequence (DNA): TGTGCCAGCAGTTCCCACCACAGGGTGGATGAAAAACTGTTTTTT. It encodes CASSSHHRVDEKLFF.